This TCR beta chain was identified during a study of tumor-infiltrating lymphocytes in primary liver carcinoma. Germline CDR1 is SQVTM and CDR2 is ANQGSEA. The CDR3 is 15 amino acids. Details on this clonotype: A read error may account for a junction end that differs from germline.

The roughly 18-32 mg bulk tissue piece was not sorted before simultaneous RNA and DNA extraction. Surgeons treated the primary liver carcinoma of the patients by surgical resection. TCR beta cDNA came from roughly 550 ng total RNA, primed with a constant-region primer. Modified slightly, ARM-PCR produced TCR beta libraries over three nested multiplex PCR rounds. Two initial PCR rounds of around 10 cycles each paired TRBV1-TRBV30 forward primers with a C-beta reverse primer. TCRdb re-analysed the multiplex PCR reads in MiXCR, keeping a single row per CDR3 protein. The table has approximately 37,000 distinct CDR3 sequences, just under 75% seen once.

The TCR sequence derives from a middle-aged man with primary liver carcinoma and hepatitis B virus infection. The chain uses TRBV29-1 and TRBJ2-5; TRBD1 matches 9 bases. Sequencing was done on a sample of liver tumor tissue from sampling region 4. Subset of the sample: tumor region T4, right-lateral pole. For the CDR3, the DNA is TGCAGCGTTGAAGCGAACAGGGGGCGAGCAAAGACCCAGTATTTC. Its translation is CSVEANRGRAKTQYF.